This T cell receptor (beta chain) stems from a study of blood T cell repertoires in COVID-19. Germline assignment: CDR1 SGHTA and CDR2 FQGNSA. This CDR3 is 18 amino acids long. V lost 5 bases and J 0 bases, leaving 21 bases between the germline ends. Sequencing was performed with immunoSEQ multiplex PCR; in TCRdb, only in-frame clones are kept and a portion is missing. The table includes under 40,000 clones, 85% to 95% detected once. The chain joins TRBV7-2 to TRBJ2-3; D is uncertain. This receptor was obtained from a man aged 60 to 75 with active or convalescent COVID-19. Sequencing was done on a sample of peripheral blood. CDR3 residues: CASSPFGGPRGSTDTQYF. Here the CDR3 DNA reads TGTGCCAGCAGCCCCTTCGGCGGTCCTCGAGGTAGCACAGATACGCAGTATTTT. Full variable domain (rest looked up from reference TRBV7-2 and TRBJ2-3): GAGVSQSPSNKVTEKGKDVELRCDPISGHTALYWYRQSLGQGLEFLIYFQGNSAPDKSGLPSDRFSAERTGGSVSTLTIQRTQQEDSAVYLCASSPFGGPRGSTDTQYFGPGTRLTVL.